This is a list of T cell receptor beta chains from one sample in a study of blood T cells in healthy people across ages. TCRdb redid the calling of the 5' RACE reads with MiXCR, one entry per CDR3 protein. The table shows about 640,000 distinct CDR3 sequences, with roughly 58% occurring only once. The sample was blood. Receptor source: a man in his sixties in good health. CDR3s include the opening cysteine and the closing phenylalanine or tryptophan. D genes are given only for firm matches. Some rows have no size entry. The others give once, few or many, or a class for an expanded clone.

CDR3 DNA: TGTGCCAGCAGCTACCGAGGGACAGGGGGCTACGAGCAGTACTTC
CDR3 protein: CASSYRGTGGYEQYF
clone size: -
D gene: TRBD1
J gene: TRBJ2-7
V gene: TRBV11-3

CDR3 DNA: TGTGCCAGCAACGACAGGGGGAGGGCCGGGGAGCTGTTTTTT
CDR3 protein: CASNDRGRAGELFF
clone size: -
D gene: TRBD1
J gene: TRBJ2-2
V gene: TRBV6-6

CDR3 DNA: TGCAGCGTGGGGCGGTCCGACACGCAAGCTTTCTTT
CDR3 protein: CSVGRSDTQAFF
clone size: few
D gene: -
J gene: TRBJ1-1
V gene: TRBV29-1

CDR3 DNA: TGTGCCAGCTCACACGACAGCACTGGAAACACCATATATTTT
CDR3 protein: CASSHDSTGNTIYF
clone size: -
D gene: -
J gene: TRBJ1-3
V gene: TRBV18

CDR3 DNA: TGCAGCGTTGAGGGGTCCAGGGGAGGCGTGAGCGGTTACCAAGAGACCCAGTACTTC
CDR3 protein: CSVEGSRGGVSGYQETQYF
clone size: few
D gene: -
J gene: TRBJ2-5
V gene: TRBV29-1

CDR3 DNA: TGCGCCACGAGGGCAGGTGATTCACCCCTCCACTTT
CDR3 protein: CATRAGDSPLHF
clone size: -
D gene: -
J gene: TRBJ1-6
V gene: TRBV28

CDR3 DNA: TGTGCCAGCTCACGTAACAGGGGCGAAACTGAAGCTTTCTTT
CDR3 protein: CASSRNRGETEAFF
clone size: once
D gene: TRBD1
J gene: TRBJ1-1
V gene: TRBV18

CDR3 DNA: TGCAGTGCTAGAGGGACAGCGGGACCAAACAATGAGCAGTTCTTC
CDR3 protein: CSARGTAGPNNEQFF
clone size: few
D gene: -
J gene: TRBJ2-1
V gene: TRBV20-1

CDR3 DNA: TGTGCCAGCAGTGACTCCGGGTTCTACGAGCAGTACTTC
CDR3 protein: CASSDSGFYEQYF
clone size: many
D gene: -
J gene: TRBJ2-7
V gene: TRBV6-5

CDR3 DNA: TGTGCCAGCAGTTTAGCTAGCGGGGCAGGGGTCCAAGAGACCCAGTACTTC
CDR3 protein: CASSLASGAGVQETQYF
clone size: -
D gene: TRBD2
J gene: TRBJ2-5
V gene: TRBV12-3/TRBV12-4

CDR3 DNA: TGTGCCAGCAGCCAATCAGGTCGTGGGACGGACTATGGCTACACCTTC
CDR3 protein: CASSQSGRGTDYGYTF
clone size: once
D gene: -
J gene: TRBJ1-2
V gene: TRBV16

CDR3 DNA: TGTGCCAGCAGCGATTACAGAAATAATGAAAAACTGTTTTTT
CDR3 protein: CASSDYRNNEKLFF
clone size: few
D gene: -
J gene: TRBJ1-4
V gene: TRBV6-5

CDR3 DNA: TGTACCAGCAGCTTGGGGGGGCGGTCGGGAGGAAAGACCCAGTACTTC
CDR3 protein: CTSSLGGRSGGKTQYF
clone size: -
D gene: -
J gene: TRBJ2-5
V gene: TRBV7-2

CDR3 DNA: TGCAGTGCGGGGGGACTAGTGAGATCCTACAATGAGCAGTTCTTC
CDR3 protein: CSAGGLVRSYNEQFF
clone size: -
D gene: TRBD2
J gene: TRBJ2-1
V gene: TRBV20-1

CDR3 DNA: TGCAGTGCTAGAGTCAGGCGAGGACTAGGGTACCAAGAGACCCAGTACTTC
CDR3 protein: CSARVRRGLGYQETQYF
clone size: few
D gene: TRBD2
J gene: TRBJ2-5
V gene: TRBV20-1

CDR3 DNA: TGTGCCAGCTCACCGACCGGGACTAGCGCTGAGCAGTTCTTC
CDR3 protein: CASSPTGTSAEQFF
clone size: once
D gene: TRBD2
J gene: TRBJ2-1
V gene: TRBV18

CDR3 DNA: TGTGCCAGCAGCTTTCGTCCGAACTCCTACGAGCAGTACTTC
CDR3 protein: CASSFRPNSYEQYF
clone size: -
D gene: -
J gene: TRBJ2-7
V gene: TRBV5-6

CDR3 DNA: TGTGCCAGCAGGGAGACAGGGAACTATGGCTACACCTTC
CDR3 protein: CASRETGNYGYTF
clone size: few
D gene: TRBD1
J gene: TRBJ1-2
V gene: TRBV3-1

CDR3 DNA: TGTGCCAGCAGCTTGTCGCAGGGACGGGAGCAGTTCTTC
CDR3 protein: CASSLSQGREQFF
clone size: -
D gene: -
J gene: TRBJ2-1
V gene: TRBV7-2

CDR3 DNA: TGTGCCAGCAGTTTGCCCGGGTCTGGGGCCAACGTCCTGACTTTC
CDR3 protein: CASSLPGSGANVLTF
clone size: many
D gene: -
J gene: TRBJ2-6
V gene: TRBV28

CDR3 DNA: TGCAGTGCTAGAGACCTGACGGGGGATGAGCAGTTCTTC
CDR3 protein: CSARDLTGDEQFF
clone size: -
D gene: -
J gene: TRBJ2-1
V gene: TRBV20-1

CDR3 DNA: TGTGCCAGCAGCGTAGACCCGGGGGGCCACAACGAGCAGTACTTC
CDR3 protein: CASSVDPGGHNEQYF
clone size: -
D gene: -
J gene: TRBJ2-7
V gene: TRBV9

CDR3 DNA: TGTGCCAGCAGCCAAGATTTTGGGGGGCTATTAGCCAAAAACATTCAGTACTTC
CDR3 protein: CASSQDFGGLLAKNIQYF
clone size: few
D gene: -
J gene: TRBJ2-4
V gene: TRBV4-2

CDR3 DNA: TGCGCCAGCAGCCAAGAGACAGGCCCGACCTATGGCTACACCTTC
CDR3 protein: CASSQETGPTYGYTF
clone size: few
D gene: -
J gene: TRBJ1-2
V gene: TRBV4-1

CDR3 DNA: TGCGCCAGCAGCTGGGCAGGAGGTGATTCACCCCTCCACTTT
CDR3 protein: CASSWAGGDSPLHF
clone size: few
D gene: -
J gene: TRBJ1-6
V gene: TRBV5-1

CDR3 DNA: TGCAGTGCTCACAGGGCTGGGGCCAACGTCCTGACTTTC
CDR3 protein: CSAHRAGANVLTF
clone size: -
D gene: -
J gene: TRBJ2-6
V gene: TRBV20-1

CDR3 DNA: TGTGCCAGCAGGAACCGAAGGGGGGCTTCGGAGACCCAGTACTTC
CDR3 protein: CASRNRRGASETQYF
clone size: -
D gene: -
J gene: TRBJ2-5
V gene: TRBV6-6

CDR3 DNA: TGTGCCAGTACTACAGGGGGCGCGGTCTCCTACGAGCAGTACTTC
CDR3 protein: CASTTGGAVSYEQYF
clone size: few
D gene: TRBD1
J gene: TRBJ2-7
V gene: TRBV28

CDR3 DNA: TGTGCCAGCAGTTACTCTAGCGGGGGGATTTACAATGAGCAGTTCTTC
CDR3 protein: CASSYSSGGIYNEQFF
clone size: few
D gene: TRBD2
J gene: TRBJ2-1
V gene: TRBV6-5

CDR3 DNA: TGTGCCAGCAGCTCACCCGGGGGGGTACACAATGAGCAGTTCTTC
CDR3 protein: CASSSPGGVHNEQFF
clone size: -
D gene: TRBD2
J gene: TRBJ2-1
V gene: TRBV7-9

CDR3 DNA: TGCAGCGTTGGGGACGGCCTCGGGAAGCAGTTCTTC
CDR3 protein: CSVGDGLGKQFF
clone size: -
D gene: -
J gene: TRBJ2-1
V gene: TRBV29-1

CDR3 DNA: TGCGCCAGCAGCTTGGCCCCGGGACTCAGATACAATGAGCAGTTCTTC
CDR3 protein: CASSLAPGLRYNEQFF
clone size: -
D gene: -
J gene: TRBJ2-1
V gene: TRBV5-1

CDR3 DNA: TGTGCCAGCAGCCAACCCCCTAAGGGAGTCTCTGGGGCCAACGTCCCGACTTTC
CDR3 protein: CASSQPPKGVSGANVPTF
clone size: -
D gene: -
J gene: TRBJ2-6
V gene: TRBV3-1

CDR3 DNA: TGCGCCAGCGGGCCTGGGGGGACCTCCTACAATGAGCAGTTCTTC
CDR3 protein: CASGPGGTSYNEQFF
clone size: -
D gene: -
J gene: TRBJ2-1
V gene: TRBV5-1

CDR3 DNA: TGCAGCGCCCACGGTGTGAGGGGAGGCGATGAGCAGTTCTTC
CDR3 protein: CSAHGVRGGDEQFF
clone size: -
D gene: -
J gene: TRBJ2-1
V gene: TRBV29-1

CDR3 DNA: TGTGCCAGCAGCCAAAGCCGGGACAGCACTGAAGCTTTCTTT
CDR3 protein: CASSQSRDSTEAFF
clone size: -
D gene: TRBD1
J gene: TRBJ1-1
V gene: TRBV4-2

CDR3 DNA: TGCAGCGTTGCCGGGACAGGGTTCTACGAGCAGTACTTC
CDR3 protein: CSVAGTGFYEQYF
clone size: many
D gene: TRBD1
J gene: TRBJ2-7
V gene: TRBV29-1

CDR3 DNA: TGCGCCAGCAGGCCGGGACTAGCGGGGGGGCAGGAGCAGTACTTC
CDR3 protein: CASRPGLAGGQEQYF
clone size: -
D gene: TRBD2
J gene: TRBJ2-4
V gene: TRBV10-2

CDR3 DNA: TGTGCCAGCACCGACAGGAGGGGGGCCAAAAACATTCAGTACTTC
CDR3 protein: CASTDRRGAKNIQYF
clone size: few
D gene: -
J gene: TRBJ2-4
V gene: TRBV6-6

CDR3 DNA: TGTGCCAGCAGCACAACAGGGGGCGGTGGCTACACCTTC
CDR3 protein: CASSTTGGGGYTF
clone size: few
D gene: TRBD1
J gene: TRBJ1-2
V gene: TRBV12-3/TRBV12-4

CDR3 DNA: TGTGCCAGCAGCACCGATGGGAACAATCAGCCCCAGCATTTT
CDR3 protein: CASSTDGNNQPQHF
clone size: -
D gene: -
J gene: TRBJ1-5
V gene: TRBV12-3/TRBV12-4

CDR3 DNA: TGCGCCAGCAGCTCGGTCTACAGTGAGCAGTTCTTC
CDR3 protein: CASSSVYSEQFF
clone size: -
D gene: -
J gene: TRBJ2-1
V gene: TRBV5-1

CDR3 DNA: TGCAGCGTTAATGGGGGCGGGCCGAACACTGAAGCTTTCTTT
CDR3 protein: CSVNGGGPNTEAFF
clone size: -
D gene: -
J gene: TRBJ1-1
V gene: TRBV29-1

CDR3 DNA: TGTGCCAGCTCTGGGACAGGGGTAAATGAGCAGTTCTTT
CDR3 protein: CASSGTGVNEQFF
clone size: few
D gene: TRBD1
J gene: TRBJ2-1
V gene: TRBV2

CDR3 DNA: TGCGCCAGCAGCCAAGAGGGGACAGGGGGCGACGAGCAGTACTTC
CDR3 protein: CASSQEGTGGDEQYF
clone size: -
D gene: TRBD1
J gene: TRBJ2-7
V gene: TRBV4-1

CDR3 DNA: TGCAGCGTAGCTACAGGGGGGACCACTGAAGCTTTCTTT
CDR3 protein: CSVATGGTTEAFF
clone size: few
D gene: TRBD1
J gene: TRBJ1-1
V gene: TRBV29-1

CDR3 DNA: TGCAGTGCTAGAGACAGCGCGGCGCAGTATTTT
CDR3 protein: CSARDSAAQYF
clone size: few
D gene: -
J gene: TRBJ2-3
V gene: TRBV20-1

CDR3 DNA: TGTGCCAGCAGAAGACGGGCCGCGAACACTGAAGCTTTCTTT
CDR3 protein: CASRRRAANTEAFF
clone size: -
D gene: -
J gene: TRBJ1-1
V gene: TRBV12-3/TRBV12-4

CDR3 DNA: TGCAGTGCTTCCCCGGGACAGGGGGCCAGCAATCAGCCCCAGCATTTT
CDR3 protein: CSASPGQGASNQPQHF
clone size: -
D gene: TRBD1
J gene: TRBJ1-5
V gene: TRBV20-1

CDR3 DNA: TGTGCCAGTAGTATAGGGGGTACGGGGGGACAAGAGACCCAGTACTTC
CDR3 protein: CASSIGGTGGQETQYF
clone size: -
D gene: TRBD2
J gene: TRBJ2-5
V gene: TRBV19

CDR3 DNA: TGTGCCAGCAGTTTGCCCATTGGGGTGTACGAGCAGTACTTC
CDR3 protein: CASSLPIGVYEQYF
clone size: -
D gene: -
J gene: TRBJ2-7
V gene: TRBV12-3/TRBV12-4